This TCR beta chain comes out of a study of spatial heterogeneity in lung cancer. Study-level background: The donors, roughly 70 patients with untreated early-stage non-small cell lung cancer, provided the samples. Raw reads showed each unique TCR and UMI combination turning up more than ten times on average.

This clonotype showed up many times. V dropped 7 bases and J dropped 9 bases, with 19 bases sitting between them. The CDR3 totals 14 residues. Germline V gene sequence: CDR1 MNHNY, CDR2 SVGAGI (reference sequence). TCRdb passed the 5' RACE reads through MiXCR, listing each CDR3 protein once. The sample contains tens of thousands of distinct CDR3 sequences, roughly 7.4% of which appear only once. Time point described: blood at routine non-recurrence follow-up after resection. No cell sorting; template was whole RNA from tumor, lung tissue or PBMC. Sample: PBMCs, taken at follow-up. This receptor was obtained from a female donor with early-stage non-small cell lung cancer. This chain joins TRBV6-6 and TRBJ2-1; TRBD2 is a possible D gene (6 bases). This CDR3 reads CASTSALGGGEQFF. CDR3 coding DNA: TGTGCCAGCACCTCGGCGCTGGGGGGTGGTGAGCAGTTCTTC.